This T cell receptor beta chain was captured in a study of Ad26.COV2.S vaccination and SARS-CoV-2 variants. For this clone: Its matching antigen is unknown.

The study, taken as a whole, reports: Post-vaccination breadth of spike-specific CD8+ and CD4+ T cell responses was reportedly substantial. It was vaccine recipients, not placebo recipients, who had the higher spike-specific TCR breadth.

Treatment described: roughly 18 received Ad26.COV2.S at low or high dose, single or two shots; roughly five received placebo; per-sample allocation not given. All samples were drawn on day 63, counting from the first vaccine or placebo injection. Its platform was an Ad26 vector, and its expressed antigen was Wuhan-strain SARS-CoV-2 spike. The protocol was immunoSEQ multiplex PCR, while the TCRdb copy is restricted to in-frame clones and leaves out a portion. Here the sample spans over 400,000 clones, roughly 87% being singletons. The germline CDR1 and CDR2 sequences are LGHDT and YNNKEL (reference sequence). The V and J ends lost 4 bases and 6 bases respectively, with 16 bases between them. This CDR3 has 15 residues.

This specimen consisted of peripheral blood, obtained in a trial of Ad26.COV2.S vaccine versus placebo. The V call is TRBV3-1 (or the pseudogene TRBV3-2), the J call TRBJ1-5; D unresolved. This receptor was taken from a person aged 18-60 years who received the Ad26.COV2.S COVID-19 vaccine or a placebo. The CDR3 DNA is TGTGCCAGCAGCCCGGCCAATCCAACAAGTCAGCCCCAGCATTTT. Translation gives CASSPANPTSQPQHF.